These 16 T cell receptor beta chains originate from one sample sequenced in a study of cytomegalovirus exposure and HLA in healthy donors. Primers included in the PCR were 60 Vbeta and 13 Jbeta primers. The method was immunoSEQ multiplex PCR; TCRdb's version includes in-frame clones alone and lacks a portion of them. This table has approximately 140,000 clones, approximately 85% appearing once. Material for sequencing was PBMCs. All receptors come from a boy younger than 18 in good health and CMV-seronegative.

The CDR3 spells CATSEVSATYNEQFF. In DNA, the CDR3 is TGTGCCACCAGCGAAGTTAGCGCTACCTACAATGAGCAGTTCTTC. The J gene is TRBJ2-1, the V gene TRBV15; D might be TRBD2 (5 bases). CDR3 length: 15 residues. CDR1 and CDR2 from the germline V gene are LNHNV and YYDKDF (reference sequence). The ends were cut back, 5 bases at V and 2 bases at J, with 13 bases in the middle.

The chain joins TRBV5-6 to TRBJ2-1; 9 bases map to TRBD2. Trimming removed 1 base from V and 6 bases from J; junction bases left unmatched: 8. CDR3 length: 16 amino acids. Germline V gene data show CDR1 as SGHDT and CDR2 as YYEEEE. CDR3 bases: TGTGCCAGCAGCTTGTTGGCGGGAGGGCCCGTCAATGAGCAGTTCTTC. The encoded protein is CASSLLAGGPVNEQFF. The full variable domain, completed using reference TRBV5-6 and TRBJ2-1, is DAGVTQSPTHLIKTRGQQVTLRCSPKSGHDTVSWYQQALGQGPQFIFQYYEEEERQRGNFPDRFSGHQFPNYSSELNVNALLLGDSALYLCASSLLAGGPVNEQFFGPGTRLTVL.

In this sample, this clone turned up once. The chain uses TRBV5-1 and TRBJ2-5; a weak D match, TRBD1 (5 bases). The CDR3 is 16 residues long. V lost 4 bases and J 2 bases, leaving 18 bases between the germline ends. CDR1 SGHRS and CDR2 YFSETQ come from the germline V gene. CDR3: CASSPSDRGLQETQYF. The CDR3 region has the DNA TGCGCCAGCAGCCCCAGTGATAGGGGCTTGCAAGAGACCCAGTACTTC.

This clone showed up just a few times. The rearrangement links TRBV6-6 to TRBJ1-4; the match to TRBD1 covers 11 bases. The germline gives CDR1 MNHNY, CDR2 SVGAGI (reference sequence). With V trimmed by 5 bases and J by 8 bases, 7 bases remained unmatched. The CDR3 spans 15 residues. CDR3 nucleotide sequence: TGTGCCAGCAGTAGTCCGGGACAGGGGGTAGAAAAACTGTTTTTT. Translating gives CASSSPGQGVEKLFF.

The rearrangement joins TRBV2 to TRBJ1-2; 9 nucleotides align to TRBD1. This CDR3 spans 12 amino acids. Germline CDR1 SNHLY, CDR2 FYNNEI. After removal of 10 bases from V and 4 bases from J, the junction contained 4 bases not matched to a gene. CDR3 DNA sequence: TGTGCCACCCGGGACAGGGCCTATGGCTACACCTTC. Encoded protein: CATRDRAYGYTF.

This clone was seen a few times. The chain links TRBV30 to TRBJ1-6, with D perhaps matching TRBD1 (6 bases). V dropped 5 bases and J dropped 0 bases, with 8 bases sitting between them. This CDR3 is 14 amino acids long. CDR1 GTSNPN and CDR2 SVGIG come from the germline V gene (reference sequence). The CDR3 loop is CAWDRSSYNSPLHF. For the CDR3, the DNA is TGTGCCTGGGACAGGAGCTCCTATAATTCACCCCTCCACTTT. Full variable domain (missing parts from reference TRBV30 and TRBJ1-6): SQTIHQWPATLVQPVGSPLSLECTVEGTSNPNLYWYRQAAGRGLQLLFYSVGIGQISSEVPQNLSASRPQDRQFILSSKKLLLSDSGFYLCAWDRSSYNSPLHFGNGTRLTVT.

The sample holds one count of this clone. The chain employs TRBV5-1 and TRBJ2-5; 9 bases are a match to TRBD1. The end of the DNA is better explained by TRBJ2-7, so the J call may be wrong. CDR1 is SGHRS and CDR2 is YFSETQ in the germline V gene. The CDR3 runs 14 residues. CDR3 sequence: CASSFGTGYDEQYF. As DNA, the CDR3 is TGCGCCAGCAGCTTCGGGACAGGGTACGACGAGCAGTACTTC.

This clone appeared a few times. V and J are TRBV5-1 and TRBJ1-1, with D perhaps TRBD1 (6 bases). Germline values: CDR1 SGHRS, CDR2 YFSETQ. Deletions cut 4 bases from V and 0 bases from J, with 10 bases between. The length of the CDR3 is 14 residues. The DNA for the CDR3 is TGCGCCAGCAGCCCGGGGGGGCTGAACACTGAAGCTTTCTTT. Its protein product is CASSPGGLNTEAFF.

This chain connects TRBV2 to TRBJ1-1; 7 bases are shared with TRBD1. Per the germline V gene, CDR1 is SNHLY and CDR2 is FYNNEI. Trimming took 0 bases from V and 7 from J; bases not matched to a gene: 5. The CDR3 covers 14 residues. DNA for the CDR3: TGTGCCAGCAGTGAAGCGGACAGGTTTCGTGAAGCTTTCTTT. It is translated as CASSEADRFREAFF.

The chain employs TRBV11-3 and TRBJ1-1, with TRBD1 matching 8 bases. The CDR3 has 15 residues. In germline, CDR1 is SGHNT, CDR2 YENEEA. V shed 0 bases and J 5 bases; nucleotides not matched to a gene: 5. The CDR3 here is CASSLDGQGDTEAFF. CDR3 in DNA: TGTGCCAGCAGCTTAGATGGACAGGGAGATACTGAAGCTTTCTTT.

This sequence joins TRBV29-1 and TRBJ2-7, with a possible D match to TRBD2 (6 bases). The V gene's germline CDR1 is SQVTM and CDR2 ANQGSEA. The CDR3 covers 12 residues. The germline V and J ends were trimmed by 0 bases and 5 bases, with 8 bases remaining between them. CDR3: CSVEDGGDEQYF. CDR3 bases: TGCAGCGTTGAAGATGGAGGGGACGAGCAGTACTTC.

A note on this clone: A read error may produce the germline difference seen at one junction end. The CDR3 bases are TGTTCCAGCAGCTTAATAACCCTCCGGACAGCCAAGAGTGAAGCTTTCTTT. The encoded protein is CSSSLITLRTAKSEAFF. The chain carries TRBV7-9 and TRBJ1-1; maybe TRBD1 (6 bases). The CDR3 has 17 amino acids. Germline V gene lookup returns CDR1 SEHNR and CDR2 FQNEAQ (reference sequence).

The chain employs TRBV5-1 and TRBJ2-7; tentatively, D is TRBD2 (7 bases). The V gene lost 7 bases and the J gene lost 4 bases, with 15 bases spanning the gap. The CDR3 sequence is 13 residues long. Germline CDR1 SGHRS, CDR2 YFSETQ. The CDR3: CASSKGGGYEQYF. CDR3 bases: TGCGCCAGCTCGAAGGGGGGGGGATACGAGCAGTACTTC.

The genes are TRBV27 and TRBJ1-3, with D unresolved. Germline-derived CDR1 and CDR2 are MNHEY and SMNVEV (reference sequence). Trimming shortened V by 3 bases and J by 4 bases, and 10 bases separated the two germline ends. The CDR3 has 14 amino acids. CDR3 loop: CASSFSTPGNTIYF. In DNA, the CDR3 is TGTGCCAGCAGTTTTTCCACTCCCGGAAACACCATATATTTT.

The chain recombines TRBV10-3 with TRBJ1-1, with a possible D match to TRBD1 (6 bases). The V gene's germline CDR1 is ENHRY and CDR2 SYGVKD. V was clipped by 10 bases and J by 4 bases, with 16 bases between them. This CDR3 contains 13 residues. CDR3 region: CATVQGWSTEAFF. The DNA for the CDR3 is TGTGCCACCGTACAGGGCTGGAGCACTGAAGCTTTCTTT.

Concerning this clone: Sequence at one end of the junction differs from germline and may be a read error. The chain combines TRBV30 with TRBJ1-2; 8 bases are shared with TRBD1. This CDR3 is built from 12 residues. Germline V lookup: CDR1 GTSNPN, CDR2 SVGIG (reference sequence). The CDR3 DNA reads TGTGCCTGGAGCCGGACAGGGAATGGCTACCCCTTC. This sequence encodes CAWSRTGNGYPF.